The 18 T cell receptor beta chains below come from one sample, sequenced in a study of blood T cell repertoires in COVID-19. TCRdb's copy holds only in-frame clones and misses some; the assay was immunoSEQ multiplex PCR. The sample consists of a few hundred thousand clones, about 83% of them appearing once. Sequencing used peripheral blood. The receptors here all came from a woman between 45 and 60 years old with acute or convalescent COVID-19.

The genes are TRBV18 and TRBJ2-7; 7 bases map to TRBD2. The CDR3 spans 15 residues. Germline V gene lookup returns CDR1 KGHSH and CDR2 LQKENI. The ends lost 3 bases at V and 0 bases at J; junction bases unmatched: 5. The CDR3, as DNA: TGTGCCAGCTCACCCCAGCGGGGCAGCTCCTACGAGCAGTACTTC. Its translation is CASSPQRGSSYEQYF.

The chain joins TRBV28 to TRBJ2-3, with D perhaps matching TRBD2 (6 bases). V lost 8 bases and J 0 bases, leaving 12 bases between the germline ends. CDR1 and CDR2 (germline): MDHEN, SYDVKM. The CDR3 totals 14 residues. The CDR3, as DNA: TGTGCCAGCGGCGGGGTTCCTAGCACAGATACGCAGTATTTT. Its translation: CASGGVPSTDTQYF. Looking up the rest from reference TRBV28 and TRBJ2-3 gives the full variable domain: DVKVTQSSRYLVKRTGEKVFLECVQDMDHENMFWYRQDPGLGLRLIYFSYDVKMKEKGDIPEGYSVSREKKERFSLILESASTNQTSMYLCASGGVPSTDTQYFGPGTRLTVL.

The chain combines TRBV2 with TRBJ2-4; D unresolved. CDR3 length: 16 amino acids. Germline V lookup: CDR1 SNHLY, CDR2 FYNNEI. V dropped 7 bases and J dropped 5 bases, with 21 bases sitting between them. Written as DNA, the CDR3 is TGTGCCAGCACTCCCCGAGAAGCCATAAGCCAAAACATTCAGTACTTC. Translated: CASTPREAISQNIQYF.

This rearrangement joins TRBV19 to TRBJ2-5; 8 nucleotides align to TRBD1. With 6 bases clipped from V and 5 bases from J, the junction kept 8 bases outside the gene matches. The CDR3 length is 14 residues. CDR1 and CDR2 (germline): LNHDA, SQIVND (reference sequence). CDR3 coding DNA: TGTGCCAGTAGCCAGGGGGCGCGAGGGGAGACCCAGTACTTC. It translates to CASSQGARGETQYF.

V usage is TRBV6-6 and J usage is TRBJ2-1; a weak D match, TRBD1 (6 bases). The V gene lost 6 bases and the J gene lost 5 bases, with 20 bases spanning the gap. Per the germline V gene, CDR1 is MNHNY and CDR2 is SVGAGI (reference sequence). The CDR3 is made up of 16 amino acids. This CDR3 is CASRPTSGTKDNEQFF. CDR3 coding DNA: TGTGCCAGCAGACCCACTTCCGGGACAAAGGACAATGAGCAGTTCTTC.

The genes are TRBV7-3 and TRBJ1-6; D not resolved. The germline V gene encodes CDR1 SGHTA and CDR2 FQGTGA. CDR3 length equals 13 residues. The V end was cut by 1 base, the J end by 6 bases, with 4 bases between. The CDR3 protein is CASSLSSNSPLHF. Here the CDR3 DNA reads TGTGCCAGCAGCTTAAGCAGTAATTCACCCCTCCACTTT.

The chain combines TRBV19 with TRBJ2-7, with TRBD1 identical over 10 bases. J lost 2 bases, V lost 5 bases, and 6 bases had no gene match. Germline CDR1 reads LNHDA; CDR2 reads SQIVND (reference sequence). This CDR3 contains 15 residues. As DNA, the CDR3 is TGTGCCAGTAGTTACCGGGGACAGGGGACCTACGAGCAGTACTTC. It yields the protein CASSYRGQGTYEQYF.

The chain is built from TRBV25-1 and TRBJ2-1; D remains unclear. The V and J ends lost 7 bases and 5 bases respectively, with 12 bases between them. Germline CDR1 is MGHDK and CDR2 is SYGVNS. CDR3 length equals 13 residues. This CDR3 is CASTEYLDNEQFF. CDR3 nucleotide sequence: TGTGCCAGCACCGAATATCTAGACAATGAGCAGTTCTTC.

The chain employs TRBV18 and TRBJ1-5, with D perhaps TRBD1 (6 bases). The CDR3 is 15 residues long. Germline V gene sequence: CDR1 KGHSH, CDR2 LQKENI. The germline V and J ends were trimmed by 5 bases and 0 bases, with 11 bases remaining between them. CDR3 residues: CASSSTGNSNQPQHF. CDR3 nucleotides: TGTGCCAGCTCATCGACAGGTAATAGCAATCAGCCCCAGCATTTT.

Of note for this clone: At the DNA level, this CDR3 is encoded by other sequences in the same sample as well. The V call is TRBV9, the J call TRBJ1-6; 7 bases are shared with TRBD1. V lost 3 bases to trimming and J lost 7 bases; unmatched junction nucleotides: 7. The CDR3 is 15 amino acids. The germline CDR1 and CDR2 sequences are SGDLS and YYNGEE. The CDR3 DNA reads as TGTGCCAGCAGCGGTACCGGGACAGAGAATTCACCCCTCCACTTT. This translates into CASSGTGTENSPLHF.

V usage is TRBV1 and J usage is TRBJ2-3; the table's D call of TRBD2 was not tested on the DNA. TRBV1 is a listed pseudogene. The CDR3 is 17 amino acids. Here the CDR3 DNA reads TGCACCAGCAGCCAAGCTTCGGGTGCGGGGCCCACAGATACGCAGTATTTT. Translation: CTSSQASGAGPTDTQYF.

The V call is TRBV7-9, the J call TRBJ1-2; 7 bases are shared with TRBD1. There are 14 residues in the CDR3. Germline CDR1 reads SEHNR; CDR2 reads FQNEAQ (reference sequence). J gave up 3 bases and V 4 bases, and 5 bases lay outside the gene matches. CDR3 amino acids: CASSSNTGDYGYTF. CDR3 coding DNA: TGTGCCAGCAGCTCAAATACAGGGGACTATGGCTACACCTTC.

J is TRBJ1-6 and V is TRBV2, with D perhaps TRBD1 (6 bases). V was trimmed by 8 bases and J by 9 bases, leaving 14 bases between them. Germline V lookup: CDR1 SNHLY, CDR2 FYNNEI. This CDR3 contains 13 residues. The CDR3 protein is CASGGRGGSPLHF. Here the CDR3 DNA reads TGTGCCAGCGGGGGCAGGGGTGGTTCACCCCTCCACTTT.

This chain uses TRBV3-1 (or the pseudogene TRBV3-2) with TRBJ2-7; 7 bases agree with TRBD1. J was trimmed by 1 base and V by 3 bases; bases with no gene match: 6. Germline V gene sequence: CDR1 LGHDT, CDR2 YNNKEL (reference sequence). The CDR3 contains 15 residues. CDR3: CASSHSQGPSYEQYF. Written as DNA, the CDR3 is TGTGCCAGCAGCCATTCACAGGGGCCTTCCTACGAGCAGTACTTC.

The V gene is TRBV12-3 or TRBV12-4, the J gene TRBJ1-5, with TRBD1 as a possible D gene (5 bases). The CDR3 has 13 amino acids. The germline V and J ends were trimmed by 3 bases and 4 bases, with 7 bases remaining between them. CDR3 residues: CASSLTDNQPQHF. CDR3 bases: TGTGCCAGCAGTTTGACAGATAATCAGCCCCAGCATTTT.

This clone was recorded once. V and J are TRBV2 and TRBJ1-1; weak D call: TRBD1 (6 bases). The length of the CDR3 is 13 residues. Germline-derived CDR1 and CDR2 are SNHLY and FYNNEI. V was shortened by 4 bases and J by 7 bases, with 13 bases between the two germline ends. The CDR3 spells CASSGMGTLEAFF. DNA of the CDR3: TGTGCCAGCAGTGGAATGGGGACACTTGAAGCTTTCTTT.

The chain joins TRBV20-1 to TRBJ1-1; D unclear. Germline assignment: CDR1 DFQATT and CDR2 SNEGSKA (reference sequence). Trimming removed 3 bases at V and 3 bases at J, with 8 bases between. The CDR3 spans 12 residues. The CDR3 sequence: CSASPPDTEAFF. The CDR3 DNA sequence: TGCAGTGCTAGTCCCCCCGACACTGAAGCTTTCTTT.

The gene calls are TRBV6-5 and TRBJ1-2; TRBD1 matches at 8 bases. The CDR3 totals 13 residues. The J segment lost 8 bases and the V segment lost 11 bases, leaving 13 bases of the junction unmatched. Looked up from germline, CDR1 is MNHEY and CDR2 is SVGAGI. CDR3 residues: CAGEDRERRGYTF. The CDR3 region has the DNA TGTGCCGGGGAGGACAGGGAAAGAAGGGGCTACACCTTC.